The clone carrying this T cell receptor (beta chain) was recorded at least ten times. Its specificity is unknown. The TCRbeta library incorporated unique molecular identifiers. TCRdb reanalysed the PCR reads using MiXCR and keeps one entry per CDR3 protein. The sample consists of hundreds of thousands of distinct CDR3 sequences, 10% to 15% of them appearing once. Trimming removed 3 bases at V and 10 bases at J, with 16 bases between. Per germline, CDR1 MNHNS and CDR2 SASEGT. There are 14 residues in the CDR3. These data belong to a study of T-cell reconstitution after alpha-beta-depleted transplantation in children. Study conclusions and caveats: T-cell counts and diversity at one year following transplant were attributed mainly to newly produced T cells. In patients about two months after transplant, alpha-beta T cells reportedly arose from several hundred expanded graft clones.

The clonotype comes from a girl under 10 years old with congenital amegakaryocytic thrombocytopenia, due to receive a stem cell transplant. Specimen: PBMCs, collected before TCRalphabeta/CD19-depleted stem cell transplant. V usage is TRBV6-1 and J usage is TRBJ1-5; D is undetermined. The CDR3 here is CASSDPSGSRPQHF. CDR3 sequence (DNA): TGTGCCAGCAGTGACCCGTCGGGATCCAGACCCCAGCATTTT.